This T cell receptor (beta chain) was identified in a study of tumor-infiltrating lymphocytes in primary liver carcinoma. TCR beta cDNA was made from around 460 ng total RNA with a constant-region primer. Three nested multiplex PCR rounds, a slightly modified ARM-PCR method, built the TCR beta libraries. TCRdb re-called the multiplex PCR reads through MiXCR, storing one row per CDR3 protein. Altogether under 25,000 distinct CDR3 sequences are present, approximately 71% being singletons, with the ten largest covering around a third. This clonotype appeared a single time. The junction does not match germline at one end; this may be a read error. The tissue used was unsorted bulk material of roughly 17-32 mg. RNA and DNA were co-extracted from it with the AllPrep DNA/RNA mini kit. This TCR was recovered from a woman aged 30 to 39 with primary liver carcinoma and hepatitis B virus infection. The material sequenced was liver tumor tissue from sampling region 5. Specified subset: tumor region T5, tumor centre.

For the CDR3, the DNA is TGTGCTAGCGGGACACCCTTGGACAATGAGCAGTCCTTC. Protein sequence: CASGTPLDNEQSF. The chain recombines TRBV6-6 with TRBJ2-1; 8 nucleotides match TRBD2. Germline V gene lookup returns CDR1 MNHNY and CDR2 SVGAGI (reference sequence). The CDR3 totals 13 residues.